This entry is about one T cell receptor (beta chain). These data come from a study of sequential checkpoint blockade in melanoma. The overall study: After both sequences, patients received maintenance nivolumab. DNA from 91 pretreatment tumor samples underwent TCRβ immunosequencing. Twenty-two patients had matched tumor biopsies before treatment and at week 13 after nivolumab or ipilimumab alone.

As to treatment: randomized to nivolumab then ipilimumab (arm A) or the reverse (arm B). The length of the CDR3 is 16 residues. Trimming cost V 4 bases and J 2 bases, with 16 bases left between them. CDR1 is SGDLS, CDR2 YYNGEE, per germline. The protocol was immunoSEQ multiplex PCR, while the TCRdb copy is restricted to in-frame clones and leaves out a portion. This table has fewer than 5,500 clones, more than 15% appearing once. The clonotype was recovered from a human donor with melanoma. The genes are TRBV9 and TRBJ2-1, with D unclear. The specimen was tumor tissue (inferred from file names), collected from a patient given nivolumab and ipilimumab in sequence. CDR3 protein: CASSHPRREAYNEQFF. The CDR3 bases are TGTGCCAGCAGCCACCCGAGAAGGGAAGCCTACAATGAGCAGTTCTTC.